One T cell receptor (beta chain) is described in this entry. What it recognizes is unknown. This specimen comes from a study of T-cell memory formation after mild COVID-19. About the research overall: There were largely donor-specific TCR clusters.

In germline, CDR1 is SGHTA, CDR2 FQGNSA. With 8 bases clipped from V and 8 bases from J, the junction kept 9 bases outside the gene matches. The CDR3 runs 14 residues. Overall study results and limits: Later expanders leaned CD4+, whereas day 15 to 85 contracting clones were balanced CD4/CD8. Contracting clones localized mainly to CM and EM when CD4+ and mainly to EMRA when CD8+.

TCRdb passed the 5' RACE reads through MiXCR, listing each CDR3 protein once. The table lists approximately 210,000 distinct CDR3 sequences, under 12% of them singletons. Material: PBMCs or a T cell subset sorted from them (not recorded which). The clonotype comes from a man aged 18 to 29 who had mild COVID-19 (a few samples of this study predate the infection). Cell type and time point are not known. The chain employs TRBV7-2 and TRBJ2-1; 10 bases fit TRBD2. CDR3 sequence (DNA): TGTGCCAGCCGAGCGGGGGGGCCTTTATATGAGCAGTTCTTC. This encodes CASRAGGPLYEQFF.